The sequence of this T cell receptor beta chain was determined in a study of T cells in Graves' hyperthyroidism and ophthalmopathy. Study-wide context: Peripheral blood sampling occurred at initial diagnosis, before any treatment. Study outcomes and limitations: Appearing also in blood were most of the thyroid clonotypes expanded above 0.001.

This CDR3 has 14 amino acids. Germline V gene sequence: CDR1 SGHTA, CDR2 FQGNSA. V lost 2 bases and J 0 bases, leaving 7 bases between the germline ends. The CDR3 regions of TCR beta were amplified from RNA transcripts. With the HTBI primer set, the TCR CDR3 went through a first round of RT-PCR. TCRdb used MiXCR to reprocess the multiplex PCR reads, holding one entry per CDR3 protein. The sample has around 420,000 distinct CDR3 sequences; roughly 13% are singletons. This clonotype has a count of ten or more. Antigen specificity is unknown. Uncontrolled infection, other autoimmune disease, pregnancy or lactation excluded patients. Each 10 ml fresh peripheral blood draw supplied the PBMCs.

The sequence derives from a woman aged 18 to 35 with Graves' hyperthyroidism. The sequencing input was blood. The chain joins TRBV7-2 to TRBJ1-1, with no clear D. The CDR3 region has the DNA TGTGCCAGCAGCTTAATGGCCCTGAACACTGAAGCTTTCTTT. Translated: CASSLMALNTEAFF.